These 20 T cell receptor beta chains were sequenced from one sample in a study of vaccination and CD4 T cells after COVID-19. Their antigens are not known. Sequenced with the Oncomine TCR Beta short-read assay was DNA taken from cultured CD4+ T cells. TCRdb redid the calling of the PCR reads with MiXCR, one entry per CDR3 protein. The repertoire holds under 20,000 distinct CDR3 sequences, with around 50% as singletons. Treatment given: approximately nine-day PBMC culture with coronavirus spike peptide pools or control peptides (ViraFEST assay). Sequenced material: CD4+ T cells from blood, cultured in vitro, taken before SARS-CoV-2 vaccination. These receptors were collected from a human donor who had recovered from COVID-19.

This clonotype has only a few counts. This chain uses TRBV19 with TRBJ1-1; D is ambiguous. The germline V and J ends were trimmed by 5 bases and 4 bases, with 5 bases remaining between them. CDR3 size: 11 residues. Germline V gene lookup returns CDR1 LNHDA and CDR2 SQIVND (reference sequence). CDR3 sequence reads: CASSLRTEAFF. CDR3 nucleotide sequence: TGTGCCAGTAGTCTACGCACTGAAGCTTTCTTT.

The chain has TRBV20-1 and TRBJ2-4, with 10 positions matching TRBD1. CDR3 length equals 19 residues. CDR1 DFQATT and CDR2 SNEGSKA come from the germline V gene (reference sequence). V gave up 8 bases and J gave up 1 base; unmatched junction bases: 20. The CDR3 coding sequence is TGCAGTAAAGGACAGGGGGTGTCCGTAGTTGTTTCTGCCAAAAACATTCAGTACTTC. Its protein product is CSKGQGVSVVVSAKNIQYF.

This sequence joins TRBV6-1 and TRBJ2-3, with TRBD1 matching 9 bases. Germline assignment: CDR1 MNHNS and CDR2 SASEGT. V lost 5 bases, J lost 14 bases, and 11 bases stayed unmatched. This CDR3 comprises 13 residues. DNA of the CDR3: TGTGCCAGCAGTCGACACCGGGACAGGGAAGGGTATTTT. Translation: CASSRHRDREGYF.

The rearrangement links TRBV7-3 to TRBJ2-1; D might be TRBD2 (5 bases). CDR3 length: 15 residues. Germline CDR1 is SGHTA and CDR2 is FQGTGA. The V and J ends lost 5 bases and 5 bases respectively, with 16 bases between them. The CDR3 nucleotides read TGTGCCAGCAGCCAGCAGGCGGGCGGACACAATGAGCAGTTCTTC. It yields the protein CASSQQAGGHNEQFF.

This clonotype was seen more than once but under ten times. The chain carries TRBV15 and TRBJ2-2, with D unclear. The CDR3 extends over 13 amino acids. V was pared by 1 base and J by 1 base, with 1 base between. CDR1 and CDR2 (germline): LNHNV, YYDKDF (reference sequence). CDR3 nucleotides: TGTGCCACCAGCAGAGTGAACACCGGGGAGCTGTTTTTT. It yields the protein CATSRVNTGELFF.

J is TRBJ1-5 and V is TRBV6-1; the D gene is possibly TRBD1 (6 bases). There are 15 residues in the CDR3. From germline, CDR1 is MNHNS and CDR2 SASEGT. The V end lost 6 bases, the J end lost 2 bases, and 14 bases lay between the germline ends. CDR3 region: CASSRTGNRNQPQHF. The CDR3 nucleotides read TGTGCCAGCAGCCGAACAGGGAATCGCAATCAGCCCCAGCATTTT.

The chain couples TRBV20-1 to TRBJ2-3; D is unresolved. From germline, CDR1 is DFQATT and CDR2 SNEGSKA (reference sequence). The CDR3 has 14 residues. Trimming shortened V by 0 bases and J by 6 bases, and 13 bases separated the two germline ends. In nucleotides, the CDR3 is TGCAGTGCTAGAGATCCGGGTATAACTGATACGCAGTATTTT. It encodes CSARDPGITDTQYF.

The chain carries TRBV7-9 and TRBJ2-3, with 13 bases that match TRBD2. The V segment lost 5 bases and the J segment 2 bases; nucleotides outside the gene matches: 4. Germline V gives CDR1 SEHNR, CDR2 FQNEAQ (reference sequence). This CDR3 comprises 16 residues. Here the CDR3 reads CASSPGTSGVTDTQYF. The CDR3 DNA reads as TGTGCCAGCAGCCCTGGGACTAGCGGGGTCACAGATACGCAGTATTTT.

The chain uses TRBV7-9 and TRBJ2-5; 9 bases line up with TRBD1. CDR1 and CDR2 (germline): SEHNR, FQNEAQ (reference sequence). CDR3 length equals 15 residues. Trimming at V came to 6 bases and at J to 5 bases, leaving 10 bases not matched to a gene. CDR3 sequence: CASSLTGGDSETQYF. For the CDR3, the DNA is TGTGCCAGCAGTTTGACAGGGGGGGACTCGGAGACCCAGTACTTC.

This chain connects TRBV28 to TRBJ1-2, with a weak D call TRBD1 (5 bases). CDR3 size: 13 residues. Germline CDR1 MDHEN, CDR2 SYDVKM. The V and J ends lost 4 bases and 8 bases respectively, with 14 bases between them. This CDR3 reads CASSSTGVGGYTF. Here the CDR3 DNA reads TGTGCCAGCAGTTCAACGGGGGTAGGCGGCTACACCTTC.

The V gene is TRBV20-1, the J gene TRBJ2-2; D gene unclear. The length of the CDR3 is 13 residues. Germline V CDR1 and CDR2: DFQATT, SNEGSKA (reference sequence). The V gene lost 2 bases and the J gene lost 6 bases, with 10 bases spanning the gap. CDR3 bases: TGCAGTGCTAGAAACCGGGCTGCCGGGGAGCTGTTTTTT. It encodes CSARNRAAGELFF.

The CDR3 nucleotides are TGCAGTGCTAGAGATTCACGGTTACCCAACAATGAGCAGTTCTTC. It is translated as CSARDSRLPNNEQFF. The chain employs TRBV20-1 and TRBJ2-1, with D uncertain. Trimming took off 0 bases at V and 5 bases at J, with 14 bases between the two ends. Germline values: CDR1 DFQATT, CDR2 SNEGSKA (reference sequence). The CDR3 is 15 residues long.

CDR3 bases: TGCAGTGCTAGTTGGTTCTGGCGGGATCGCCCCACGGAGCAGTTCTTC. This sequence encodes CSASWFWRDRPTEQFF. The chain couples TRBV20-1 to TRBJ2-1; tentative D call: TRBD2 (6 bases). The CDR3 extends over 16 amino acids. V was clipped by 3 bases and J by 10 bases, with 25 bases between them. Germline V lookup: CDR1 DFQATT, CDR2 SNEGSKA (reference sequence).

The chain has TRBV15 and TRBJ2-3; TRBD2 matches 11 bases. The CDR3 contains 14 residues. In germline, CDR1 is LNHNV, CDR2 YYDKDF (reference sequence). V was pared by 4 bases and J by 8 bases, with 5 bases of the junction left unmatched. The CDR3 bases are TGTGCCACCAGCACAACTAGCGGGAGCGGTACGCAGTATTTT. Amino acids: CATSTTSGSGTQYF.

This clonotype counts as large (0.1 to 1%). This rearrangement joins TRBV7-3 to TRBJ2-3; D is undetermined. Germline V gene sequence: CDR1 SGHTA, CDR2 FQGTGA. This CDR3 spans 18 amino acids. Trimming shortened V by 5 bases and J by 0 bases, and 21 bases separated the two germline ends. DNA of the CDR3: TGTGCCAGCAGCCCCAAGCCCTACCCTGGATCTAGCACAGATACGCAGTATTTT. Translation gives CASSPKPYPGSSTDTQYF.

This chain uses TRBV20-1 with TRBJ2-4; 7 nucleotides align to TRBD2. Trimming took 8 bases from V and 11 from J; bases not matched to a gene: 15. The CDR3 extends over 13 amino acids. Germline V gene sequence: CDR1 DFQATT, CDR2 SNEGSKA (reference sequence). Written as DNA, the CDR3 is TGCAGTCCAACCTCCTCTCGGGGGGTCGTTCAGTACTTC. It encodes CSPTSSRGVVQYF.

The V and J genes are TRBV7-9 and TRBJ1-1; D is undetermined. The V end was cut by 5 bases, the J end by 0 bases, with 7 bases between. The CDR3 is 13 amino acids. Germline V gene lookup returns CDR1 SEHNR and CDR2 FQNEAQ (reference sequence). The CDR3 sequence: CASSLDMNTEAFF. CDR3 in DNA: TGTGCCAGCAGCCTAGACATGAACACTGAAGCTTTCTTT.

This CDR3 reads CASRKGGRGNTGELFF. The CDR3 region has the DNA TGTGCCAGTAGAAAGGGAGGGCGGGGGAACACCGGGGAGCTGTTTTTT. The V call is TRBV19, the J call TRBJ2-2; 7 bases map to TRBD2. The V and J ends lost 6 bases and 1 base, in that order; junction bases with no gene match: 8. This CDR3 has 16 amino acids. Germline V gene lookup returns CDR1 LNHDA and CDR2 SQIVND (reference sequence).

V and J are TRBV7-8 and TRBJ1-2; D might be TRBD1 (5 bases). CDR3 size: 12 residues. The germline V gene encodes CDR1 SGHVS and CDR2 FQNEAQ. Trimming shortened V by 1 base and J by 6 bases, and 6 bases separated the two germline ends. CDR3 loop: CASSLGGDGYTF. CDR3 in DNA: TGTGCCAGCAGCTTAGGGGGGGATGGCTACACCTTC. Together with reference TRBV7-8 and TRBJ1-2, the CDR3 gives the full variable domain: GAGVSQSPRYKVAKRGQDVALRCDPISGHVSLFWYQQALGQGPEFLTYFQNEAQLDKSGLPSDRFFAERPEGSVSTLKIQRTQQEDSAVYLCASSLGGDGYTFGSGTRLTVV.

This chain links TRBV5-4 with TRBJ2-3; D is perhaps TRBD1 or TRBD2 (5 bases each). There are 14 residues in the CDR3. V shed 2 bases and J shed 5 bases, with 12 bases lying between them. Germline V gene data show CDR1 as SGHNT and CDR2 as YYREEE (reference sequence). CDR3 DNA sequence: TGTGCCAGCAGCTTAGAGGGGCAGGGAGATACGCAGTATTTT. Protein product: CASSLEGQGDTQYF.